This T cell receptor beta chain was obtained from a study of shared clonotypes between healthy human individuals. The germline V and J ends were trimmed by 3 bases and 4 bases, with 9 bases remaining between them. The V gene's germline CDR1 is SGDLS and CDR2 YYNGEE. This CDR3 region has 13 residues. CD8 memory was a combination that joined CD45RO+ cells with CCR7-negative CD45RA+ TemRA cells. The data were produced by immunoSEQ multiplex PCR, yet TCRdb's version contains in-frame clones alone and is incomplete. The top ten clones hold roughly 36% of a sample with 650,000 to 700,000 clones, roughly 87% of them seen once. General study results and limits: Naive subsets generally had larger estimated richness than memory subsets. Between a handful of donors, naive CD4 clonotypes were shared at a level of about 5%.

Of note for this clone: The antigen remains unidentified.

This sequence was found in a young man in good health. Some clones in this sample may be carry-over from other donors' samples. Sequencing was done on a sample of memory CD8+ T cells from PBMCs. Subset given: CD45RO+ cells pooled with CCR7-negative TemRA cells. The chain carries TRBV9 and TRBJ2-3; D not resolved. CDR3 bases: TGTGCCAGCAGCGCGTCCCGTCCAGATACGCAGTATTTT. It yields the protein CASSASRPDTQYF. Filled out from reference TRBV9 and TRBJ2-3, the complete variable domain reads DSGVTQTPKHLITATGQRVTLRCSPRSGDLSVYWYQQSLDQGLQFLIQYYNGEERAKGNILERFSAQQFPDLHSELNLSSLELGDSALYFCASSASRPDTQYFGPGTRLTVL.